A single sample is the source of the 20 T cell receptor beta chains below, sequenced in a study of cytotoxic CD8 clonotypes in ibrutinib-treated CLL. Sequencing used immunoSEQ multiplex PCR; TCRdb keeps in-frame clones, though not all of them. Among approximately 84,000 clones, around 79% were seen once, and the ten largest hold approximately 4.4%. Sequences were derived from PBMCs, sampled after 12 months of ibrutinib treatment. Receptor source: a human donor with chronic lymphocytic leukemia.

The chain combines TRBV7-2 with TRBJ2-7, with D hard to call. V was shortened by 1 base and J by 5 bases, with 9 bases between the two germline ends. This CDR3 comprises 13 residues. Germline V lookup: CDR1 SGHTA, CDR2 FQGNSA. CDR3 in amino acids: CASSLGAGDEQYF. Written as DNA, the CDR3 is TGTGCCAGCAGCTTAGGGGCTGGGGACGAGCAGTACTTC.

V is TRBV5-1 and J is TRBJ2-1; D assignment may be TRBD1 or TRBD2 (5 bases each). Trimming cost V 5 bases and J 5 bases, with 20 bases left between them. The CDR3 loop spans 16 amino acids. The germline V gene has CDR1 SGHRS and CDR2 YFSETQ. CDR3 loop: CASRIAWGSRDNEQFF. Here the CDR3 DNA reads TGCGCCAGCAGGATCGCTTGGGGGAGCCGCGACAATGAGCAGTTCTTC.

The chain employs TRBV7-3 and TRBJ2-3; 7 bases map to TRBD1. Germline V CDR1 and CDR2: SGHTA, FQGTGA. The CDR3 is 13 amino acids. Trimming cost V 7 bases and J 5 bases; bases outside gene matches: 6. The CDR3 here is CASKGSGGDTQYF. The CDR3 DNA follows: TGTGCCAGCAAAGGGTCAGGGGGAGATACGCAGTATTTT.

The chain combines TRBV6-5 with TRBJ1-2; D is unresolved. Germline CDR1 reads MNHEY; CDR2 reads SVGAGI. V gave up 6 bases and J gave up 4 bases, with 9 bases separating them. This CDR3 is 12 amino acids long. In nucleotides, the CDR3 is TGTGCCAGCAGCCCGACGGGCTATGGCTACACCTTC. It specifies CASSPTGYGYTF.

This rearrangement joins TRBV5-1 to TRBJ2-1; TRBD1 aligns across 8 bases. With 5 bases clipped from V and 8 bases from J, the junction kept 21 bases outside the gene matches. The CDR3 spans 18 residues. Germline CDR1 and CDR2: SGHRS and YFSETQ. In DNA, the CDR3 is TGCGCCAGCAGACTCCAGGGGGCTGCCCCGGTGGTTGGCGATGAGCAGTTCTTC. As protein: CASRLQGAAPVVGDEQFF.

This clone appeared a few times. The chain uses TRBV18 and TRBJ2-3, with 7 bases that match TRBD1. After removal of 0 bases from V and 4 bases from J, the junction contained 4 bases not matched to a gene. From germline, CDR1 is KGHSH and CDR2 LQKENI. This CDR3 has 15 amino acids. The CDR3 loop is CASSPPNTGADTQYF. The CDR3 region has the DNA TGTGCCAGCTCACCACCGAATACAGGGGCAGATACGCAGTATTTT.

In its sample, this clone was seen a few times. The rearrangement uses TRBV14 and TRBJ1-4; D not certain. Germline V gene data show CDR1 as SGHDN and CDR2 as FVKESK. V shed 0 bases and J shed 12 bases, with 8 bases lying between them. The CDR3 is 12 amino acids. CDR3 nucleotide sequence: TGTGCCAGCAGCCAAGACCACCGGGAACTGTTTTTT. Protein product: CASSQDHRELFF.

The CDR3 spells CASSFDSVYGYTF. The CDR3 nucleotides read TGTGCCAGCAGCTTCGACAGCGTCTATGGCTACACCTTC. The rearrangement uses TRBV7-2 and TRBJ1-2, with TRBD1 as a possible D gene (5 bases). With 3 bases removed from V and 4 bases from J, the gap between germline ends came to 9 bases. This CDR3 has 13 amino acids. Germline V gives CDR1 SGHTA, CDR2 FQGNSA.

The chain combines TRBV18 with TRBJ2-3; D remains unclear. The CDR3 covers 14 residues. V lost 2 bases, J lost 2 bases, and 8 bases lay in between. The germline V gene encodes CDR1 KGHSH and CDR2 LQKENI. CDR3 amino acids: CASSPWAHTDTQYF. In DNA form, the CDR3 reads TGTGCCAGCTCACCATGGGCCCACACAGATACGCAGTATTTT.

V gene TRBV19 combines with J gene TRBJ1-2; TRBD1 aligns across 10 bases. CDR3 length: 15 amino acids. The trim removed 8 bases at V and 0 bases at J, leaving 6 bases unmatched. CDR1 and CDR2 (germline): LNHDA, SQIVND (reference sequence). The CDR3 protein is CASGRTGGTNYGYTF. DNA for the CDR3: TGTGCCAGTGGAAGGACAGGGGGGACTAACTATGGCTACACCTTC. Together with reference TRBV19 and TRBJ1-2, the CDR3 gives the full variable domain: DGGITQSPKYLFRKEGQNVTLSCEQNLNHDAMYWYRQDPGQGLRLIYYSQIVNDFQKGDIAEGYSVSREKKESFPLTVTSAQKNPTAFYLCASGRTGGTNYGYTFGSGTRLTVV.

This chain joins TRBV4-2 and TRBJ1-6; no definite D call. The CDR3 contains 14 residues. Trimming cost V 9 bases and J 0 bases, with 9 bases left between them. CDR1 LGHNA and CDR2 YNFKEQ come from the germline V gene. DNA for the CDR3: TGTGCCAGGACCCCCCGCTCCTATAATTCACCCCTCCACTTT. This sequence encodes CARTPRSYNSPLHF.

The CDR3 loop reads CASSFSGQGWEKLFF. As DNA, the CDR3 is TGTGCCAGCAGCTTTTCGGGACAGGGGTGGGAAAAACTGTTTTTT. The rearrangement uses TRBV5-5 and TRBJ1-4, with 10 bases fitting TRBD1. The length of the CDR3 is 15 residues. Per the germline V gene, CDR1 is SGHKS and CDR2 is YYEKEE (reference sequence). Trimming took 2 bases from V and 8 from J; bases not matched to a gene: 6.

The chain joins TRBV4-2 to TRBJ1-4, with D possibly being TRBD1 (6 bases). CDR1 is LGHNA and CDR2 is YNFKEQ in the germline V gene. The length of the CDR3 is 16 residues. Trimming left V 1 base short and J 1 base short, with 10 bases between. The CDR3, as DNA: TGTGCCAGCAGCCAAGGCAGGGGTCGAACTAATGAAAAACTGTTTTTT. Encoded protein: CASSQGRGRTNEKLFF.

The chain uses TRBV7-2 and TRBJ2-3, with D unresolved. The CDR3 sequence is 12 residues long. From germline, CDR1 is SGHTA and CDR2 FQGNSA. V was pared by 5 bases and J by 6 bases, with 9 bases between. CDR3 sequence reads: CASSRTRDTQYF. CDR3 nucleotide sequence: TGTGCCAGCAGCCGAACGCGGGATACGCAGTATTTT.

This chain uses TRBV27 with TRBJ1-2; the D gene is possibly TRBD1 (6 bases). This CDR3 has 13 residues. The V end was cut by 6 bases, the J end by 7 bases, with 15 bases between. CDR1 is MNHEY and CDR2 is SMNVEV in the germline V gene (reference sequence). CDR3 in amino acids: CASSPQGWGGYTF. CDR3 in DNA: TGTGCCAGCAGCCCACAGGGTTGGGGTGGCTACACCTTC.

This chain connects TRBV15 to TRBJ1-1; no definite D call. The CDR3 sequence is 17 residues long. V shed 1 base and J shed 1 base, with 16 bases lying between them. Germline CDR1 reads LNHNV; CDR2 reads YYDKDF (reference sequence). CDR3 nucleotide sequence: TGTGCCACCAGCAGAGGTGAATTTGTTCCGGCGAACACTGAAGCTTTCTTT. It encodes CATSRGEFVPANTEAFF.

V is TRBV7-9 and J is TRBJ1-2; tentatively, D is TRBD1 (6 bases). Germline V gene sequence: CDR1 SEHNR, CDR2 FQNEAQ (reference sequence). Trimming stripped 1 base from V and 4 bases from J, with 13 bases between. The CDR3 has 15 residues. The CDR3: CASSLGAGTLYGYTF. CDR3 coding DNA: TGTGCCAGCAGCTTAGGGGCAGGGACACTCTATGGCTACACCTTC.

CDR3 bases: TGTGCCAGCAGCTTAGTGGGTGGCCTGAGCTCCTACGAGCAGTACTTC. Translating it yields CASSLVGGLSSYEQYF. The chain has TRBV7-2 and TRBJ2-7; D gene unclear. Germline CDR1 and CDR2: SGHTA and FQGNSA. Trimming left V 1 base short and J 0 bases short, with 13 bases between. This CDR3 region has 16 residues.

The V call is TRBV27, the J call TRBJ1-1; no reliable D call. This CDR3 comprises 13 residues. CDR1 and CDR2 (germline): MNHEY, SMNVEV (reference sequence). V was cut by 2 bases and J by 6 bases, with 10 bases left in between. The CDR3 DNA reads TGTGCCAGCAGTTTAGCCGGGGTGGCTGAAGCTTTCTTT. It translates to CASSLAGVAEAFF.

The V call is TRBV6-1, the J call TRBJ2-7; perhaps TRBD1 as D (6 bases). CDR3 length equals 11 residues. V was pared by 6 bases and J by 9 bases, with 12 bases between. The V gene's germline CDR1 is MNHNS and CDR2 SASEGT. The CDR3 protein is CASSHDRRQYF. The CDR3 coding sequence is TGTGCCAGCAGCCACGACAGGAGGCAGTACTTC.